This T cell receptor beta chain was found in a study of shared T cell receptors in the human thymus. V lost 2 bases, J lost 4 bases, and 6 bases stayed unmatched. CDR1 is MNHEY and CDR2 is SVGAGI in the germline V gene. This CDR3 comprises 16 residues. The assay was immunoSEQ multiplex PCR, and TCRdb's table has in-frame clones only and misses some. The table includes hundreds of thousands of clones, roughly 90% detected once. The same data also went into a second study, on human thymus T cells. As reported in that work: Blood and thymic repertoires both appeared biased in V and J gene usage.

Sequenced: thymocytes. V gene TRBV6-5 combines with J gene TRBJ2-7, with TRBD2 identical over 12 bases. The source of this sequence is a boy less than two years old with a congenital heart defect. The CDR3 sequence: CASSYRAGTSGYEQYF. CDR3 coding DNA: TGTGCCAGCAGTTACCGCGCCGGGACTAGCGGGTACGAGCAGTACTTC.